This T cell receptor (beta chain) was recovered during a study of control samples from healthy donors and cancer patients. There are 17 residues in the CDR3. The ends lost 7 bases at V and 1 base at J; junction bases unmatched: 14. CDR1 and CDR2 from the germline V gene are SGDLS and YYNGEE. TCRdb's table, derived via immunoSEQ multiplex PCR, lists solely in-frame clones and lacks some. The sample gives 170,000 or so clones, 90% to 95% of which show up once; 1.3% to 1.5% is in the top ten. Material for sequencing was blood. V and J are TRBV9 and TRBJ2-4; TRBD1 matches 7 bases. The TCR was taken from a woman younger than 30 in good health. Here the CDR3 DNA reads TGTGCCAGCTCCTCTGATCCGGGACAGATTGCCAAAAACATTCAGTACTTC. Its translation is CASSSDPGQIAKNIQYF.